These 20 T cell receptor beta chains originate from one sample sequenced in a study of T cell clonality in common variable immunodeficiency. Sequencing was performed with immunoSEQ multiplex PCR; in TCRdb, only in-frame clones are kept and a portion is missing. The sample shows some 52,000 clones, none of them appearing just once. The sequencing input was peripheral blood mononuclear cells. Receptors were obtained from a person aged 18 to 75 in good health.

Note on this clone: Sequencing ends 3 residues short of the CDR3 end; the germline J gene provides the rest. This chain uses TRBV19 with TRBJ2-7, with 7 bases aligning to TRBD1. Germline CDR1 reads LNHDA; CDR2 reads SQIVND (reference sequence). J gave up 3 bases and V 6 bases, and 11 bases lay outside the gene matches. This CDR3 has 15 residues. The DNA read from the CDR3 is TGTGCCAGTAGCCGGTCCGGGACAGCTGACTACGAG. Its protein is CASSRSGTADYE. The complete CDR3 sequence is CASSRSGTADYEQYF.

Regarding this clone: The missing CDR3 end, 3 residues past where the read stops, is filled in from the germline J gene. J is TRBJ2-3 and V is TRBV5-1, with 8 positions matching TRBD2. The CDR3 length is 15 residues. V dropped 4 bases and J dropped 7; count of bases not matched to a gene: 11. In germline, CDR1 is SGHRS, CDR2 YFSETQ. CDR3 DNA (partial): TGCGCCAGCAGCCAACTAGCGGACGGGGGGAATACG. It is translated as CASSQLADGGNT. The entire CDR3 protein reads CASSQLADGGNTQYF.

For this clone: The read is 3 residues too short to cover the CDR3 end, so that end is filled in from the germline J gene. The J gene is TRBJ1-2, the V gene TRBV18; D gene unclear. There are 14 residues in the CDR3. In germline, CDR1 is KGHSH, CDR2 LQKENI. CDR3 DNA, as far as it was read: TGTGCCAGCTCACCAGTACTAGCGGGAGACGAC. Its translation is CASSPVLAGDD. From start to end, the CDR3 is CASSPVLAGDDYTF.

This clone occurred a few times. The read ends 3 residues shy of where the CDR3 ends; the end is completed using the germline J gene. The chain recombines TRBV18 with TRBJ2-2; TRBD2 agrees at 9 bases. With V trimmed by 3 bases and J by 7 bases, 6 bases remained unmatched. The CDR3 has 15 amino acids. CDR1 KGHSH and CDR2 LQKENI come from the germline V gene. Partial CDR3 DNA: TGTGCCAGCTCACCTCCAGCGGGAGGCGTCGGGGAG. As protein: CASSPPAGGVGE. The whole CDR3 is CASSPPAGGVGELFF.

This clone occurred a few times. The read finishes 3 residues shy of the CDR3 end, and the germline J gene is used to complete it. This rearrangement joins TRBV5-1 to TRBJ2-2, with D perhaps matching TRBD1 (6 bases). From germline, CDR1 is SGHRS and CDR2 YFSETQ. This CDR3 has 13 residues. V was trimmed by 1 base and J by 6 bases, leaving 7 bases between them. CDR3 in amino acids: CASSLTGSGELFF. The DNA read from the CDR3 is TGCGCCAGCAGCTTGACAGGGTCCGGGGAG.

The CDR3 bases that were read are TGTGCCAGCAGTGAACAGGGGCGGTTGAATGGC. Protein: CASSEQGRLNG. The full CDR3 sequence reads CASSEQGRLNGYTF. The J gene is TRBJ1-2, the V gene TRBV2; the D gene is possibly TRBD1 (6 bases). The observed sequence ends 3 residues before the CDR3 terminus, with the missing tail filled in from the germline J gene. The CDR3 is 14 amino acids. Trimming pared 2 bases from V and 6 bases from J, leaving 13 bases between. Germline V lookup: CDR1 SNHLY, CDR2 FYNNEI.

Remarks on this clone: A much larger clonotype is one base distant, so this may be a read error. Sequencing ends 3 residues short of the CDR3 end; the germline J gene provides the rest. This chain links TRBV2 with TRBJ2-3, with 8 bases aligning to TRBD2. Germline CDR1 and CDR2: SNHLY and FYNNEI. Losses at the gene ends were 6 bases for V and 4 bases for J; bases not matched to a gene: 15. The CDR3 is 17 amino acids. CDR3 sequence: CASSIAIQRESSDTQYF. The CDR3 bases that were read are TGTGCCAGCAGCATAGCCATCCAGCGGGAGTCGTCAGATACG.

This clone was found a few times. The read stops 3 residues short of the end of the CDR3; the missing end is completed from the germline J gene. The chain uses TRBV20-1 and TRBJ1-2; D unclear. CDR3 size: 14 residues. CDR1 is DFQATT, CDR2 SNEGSKA, per germline (reference sequence). The covered CDR3 bases are TGCAGTGCTAGTACCGGTCTAGCCAAAAACATT. Its translation: CSASTGLAKNI. The whole CDR3 region reads CSASTGLAKNIYTF.

This clone was seen at least ten times. Read data end 3 residues before the CDR3 end; the end is taken from the germline J gene. The chain combines TRBV6-2 or TRBV6-3 with TRBJ1-1; tentative D call: TRBD1 (5 bases). Trimming shortened V by 4 bases and J by 1 base, and 13 bases separated the two germline ends. The CDR3 consists of 15 residues. Germline V gives CDR1 MNHEY, CDR2 SVGEGT. The covered CDR3 bases are TGTGCCAGCAGTTTCCCTCAGGGCCCGAACACTGAA. It specifies CASSFPQGPNTE. The whole CDR3 reads CASSFPQGPNTEAFF.

This clone was found many times. The DNA ends 3 residues before the CDR3 does, and the rest of the CDR3 is filled in from the germline J gene. This sequence joins TRBV5-1 and TRBJ1-4; D is perhaps TRBD1 (5 bases). The CDR3 covers 14 residues. The V gene's germline CDR1 is SGHRS and CDR2 YFSETQ. V lost 2 bases and J 7 bases, leaving 12 bases between the germline ends. Incomplete CDR3 DNA: TGCGCCAGCAGCTTCTCGGGGGATACTGAAAAA. It is translated as CASSFSGDTEK. The whole CDR3 protein is CASSFSGDTEKLFF.

This clone is categorized as medium-sized. The CDR3 end is not reached by the read, which stops 3 residues before it; the germline J gene fills it in. The chain employs TRBV20-1 and TRBJ2-1; 7 positions agree with TRBD2. This CDR3 has 17 residues. J lost 4 bases, V lost 0 bases, and 12 bases had no gene match. In germline, CDR1 is DFQATT, CDR2 SNEGSKA (reference sequence). The CDR3: CSAREGGRDSVYNEQFF. CDR3 bases read: TGCAGTGCTAGAGAGGGCGGGAGAGACTCGGTGTACAATGAG.

This clone showed up many times. The CDR3 extends 3 residues past the end of the read, so its final part is completed from the germline J gene. V and J are TRBV5-5 and TRBJ1-2; D remains unclear. CDR1 SGHKS and CDR2 YYEKEE come from the germline V gene (reference sequence). The CDR3 sequence is 13 residues long. V shed 0 bases and J shed 5 bases, with 8 bases lying between them. The CDR3 sequence: CASSLENRYGYTF. The sequenced part of the CDR3 DNA is TGTGCCAGCAGCTTGGAAAACAGATATGGC. Complete variable domain (other parts from reference TRBV5-5 and TRBJ1-2): DAGVTQSPTHLIKTRGQQVTLRCSPISGHKSVSWYQQVLGQGPQFIFQYYEKEERGRGNFPDRFSARQFPNYSSELNVNALLLGDSALYLCASSLENRYGYTFGSGTRLTVV.

Remarks on this clone: The observed sequence ends 3 residues before the CDR3 terminus, with the missing tail filled in from the germline J gene. V and J are TRBV19 and TRBJ2-3, with 7 bases aligning to TRBD2. The junction had 5 bases not matched to a gene; V was cut back by 1 base and J by 4 bases. Germline V gene lookup returns CDR1 LNHDA and CDR2 SQIVND (reference sequence). CDR3 length: 15 amino acids. The DNA read from the CDR3 is TGTGCCAGTAGTATAGCGGCGGGAGATGCAGATACG. It translates to CASSIAAGDADT. The full CDR3 protein reads CASSIAAGDADTQYF.

This clone was seen repeatedly, ten times or more. The read finishes 3 residues shy of the CDR3 end, and the germline J gene is used to complete it. The V call is TRBV7-3, the J call TRBJ2-1; maybe TRBD1 (6 bases). This CDR3 has 13 residues. The germline gives CDR1 SGHTA, CDR2 FQGTGA. V was shortened by 0 bases and J by 9 bases, with 9 bases between the two germline ends. The chain's CDR3 is CASSLTLQGEQFF. CDR3 bases read: TGTGCCAGCAGCTTAACGCTACAGGGTGAG.

This clone was counted at least ten times. With the read ending 3 residues before the CDR3 end, the germline J gene is used to fill in that end. This chain uses TRBV2 with TRBJ1-6; no definite D call. CDR3 length equals 13 residues. Germline V gene sequence: CDR1 SNHLY, CDR2 FYNNEI. The ends were cut back, 6 bases at V and 7 bases at J, with 10 bases in the middle. The CDR3 loop is CASRSLSNSPLHF. Partial CDR3 DNA: TGTGCCAGCAGGTCTTTAAGCAATTCACCC.

This clone was observed a handful of times. The read finishes 3 residues shy of the CDR3 end, and the germline J gene is used to complete it. The genes are TRBV2 and TRBJ1-1; no clear D. The CDR3 length is 14 residues. Per germline, CDR1 SNHLY and CDR2 FYNNEI. V was pared by 6 bases and J by 1 base, with 12 bases between. The covered CDR3 bases are TGTGCCAGCAGGGTGGGCCTTGAGAACACTGAA. Translating it yields CASRVGLENTE. The complete CDR3 protein is CASRVGLENTEAFF.

There are a few counts of this clone. The read ends 3 residues before the CDR3 terminus; that terminus is restored from the germline J gene. The V call is TRBV7-2, the J call TRBJ1-2, with TRBD1 as a possible D gene (6 bases). The CDR3 extends over 12 amino acids. Trimming cost V 1 base and J 7 bases, with 7 bases left between them. Germline V CDR1 and CDR2: SGHTA, FQGNSA. Partial CDR3 DNA: TGTGCCAGCAGCTTAGGAGGGGGTGGC. Translating gives CASSLGGGG. The CDR3 in full is CASSLGGGGYTF.

This clone was recorded many times. The CDR3 is cut off 3 residues early in the read; its end comes from the germline J gene. The V call is TRBV20-1, the J call TRBJ2-1; TRBD1 matches 9 bases. CDR1 is DFQATT and CDR2 is SNEGSKA in the germline V gene (reference sequence). This CDR3 region has 16 residues. The J segment lost 4 bases and the V segment lost 5 bases, leaving 12 bases of the junction unmatched. CDR3 region: CSALPKDRGIYNEQFF. CDR3 DNA, as far as it was read: TGCAGTGCTTTGCCAAAGGACAGGGGAATTTACAATGAG.

With regard to this clone: The read ends 3 residues before the CDR3 terminus; that terminus is restored from the germline J gene. The genes are TRBV6-1 and TRBJ2-2; TRBD2 matches 11 bases. Germline values: CDR1 MNHNS, CDR2 SASEGT. The CDR3 length is 16 residues. V lost 5 bases and J lost 7; bases outside the gene matches: 9. The part of the CDR3 DNA that was read is TGTGCCAGCAGTCAAGGACTAGCGGGCGTGGGCGGGGAG. Translated: CASSQGLAGVGGE. From start to end, the CDR3 is CASSQGLAGVGGELFF.

There are many counts of this clone. The CDR3 end lies 3 residues beyond the end of the read and is filled in from the germline J gene. The chain couples TRBV4-2 to TRBJ2-3, with 14 nucleotides matching TRBD2. Germline-derived CDR1 and CDR2 are LGHNA and YNFKEQ. The CDR3 extends over 20 amino acids. The CDR3 loop reads CASSQERGRTSGRKQETQYF. Incomplete CDR3 DNA: TGTGCCAGCAGCCAAGAAAGGGGGAGGACTAGCGGGAGGAAGCAAGAGACG.